The clone carrying this T cell receptor beta chain was picked up a small number of times. The entry originates in a study of T-cell memory formation after mild COVID-19. 5'RACE with constant-segment primers built TCRalpha and TCRbeta cDNA libraries with UMIs. TCRdb re-called the 5' RACE reads with MiXCR, one entry per CDR3 protein. The sample includes about 82,000 distinct CDR3 sequences, around 13% of them seen just once. After removal of 1 base from V and 7 bases from J, the junction contained 11 bases not matched to a gene. The V gene's germline CDR1 is SGHRS and CDR2 YFSETQ. The CDR3 totals 16 residues.

The material sequenced was PBMCs or a T cell subset sorted from them (not recorded which). V is TRBV5-1 and J is TRBJ2-1; 7 bases match TRBD2. This receptor was identified in a man aged 18 to 29 who had mild COVID-19 (a few samples of this study predate the infection). Cell type and time point are not known. CDR3 sequence: CASSLFLVGGGNEQFF. CDR3 in DNA: TGCGCCAGCAGCTTGTTTCTCGTGGGGGGGGGAAATGAGCAGTTCTTC.